Shown below are 25 T cell receptor beta chains from a single sample sequenced in a study of T-cell memory formation after mild COVID-19. In TCRdb, the 5' RACE reads were re-called with MiXCR into one record per CDR3 protein. Of about 320,000 distinct CDR3 sequences listed, more than 13% are singletons. Material: PBMCs or a T cell subset sorted from them (not recorded which). The receptor source for this set is a man aged 18 to 29 who had mild COVID-19 (a few samples of this study predate the infection). Cell type and time point are not known.

The chain combines TRBV19 with TRBJ2-5; 11 positions match TRBD2. Germline V gene sequence: CDR1 LNHDA, CDR2 SQIVND (reference sequence). V trimming: 6 bases; J trimming: 8 bases; junction bases outside the gene matches: 8. This CDR3 is built from 14 residues. CDR3 amino acids: CASSAGTSGGTQYF. CDR3 DNA sequence: TGTGCCAGTAGCGCCGGGACTAGCGGTGGAACCCAGTACTTC.

This chain links TRBV20-1 with TRBJ1-6, with D tentatively TRBD1 (6 bases). The CDR3 loop spans 15 amino acids. CDR1 DFQATT and CDR2 SNEGSKA come from the germline V gene (reference sequence). V was cut by 0 bases and J by 10 bases, with 16 bases left in between. The CDR3 nucleotides read TGCAGTGCTAGAGATTTTGGAAGGGGGGACTCACCCCTCCACTTT. Protein product: CSARDFGRGDSPLHF.

This clonotype was detected a few times. This chain uses TRBV18 with TRBJ2-5; D tentatively fits TRBD1 or TRBD2 (5 bases each). The CDR3 runs to 17 residues. Trimming shortened V by 3 bases and J by 1 base, and 18 bases separated the two germline ends. Germline values: CDR1 KGHSH, CDR2 LQKENI. As DNA, the CDR3 is TGTGCCAGCTCACCGGCCGGGACGTTGACTTCCCAAGAGACCCAGTACTTC. Amino acids: CASSPAGTLTSQETQYF.

This clonotype was recorded a few times. J is TRBJ2-3 and V is TRBV27; D is perhaps TRBD1 (5 bases). The CDR3 extends over 15 amino acids. Trimming removed 3 bases from V and 1 base from J, with 11 bases in between. Germline loops: CDR1 MNHEY, CDR2 SMNVEV (reference sequence). The CDR3 here is CASSFRAQGTDTQYF. CDR3 coding DNA: TGTGCCAGCAGTTTCAGAGCACAGGGCACAGATACGCAGTATTTT.

This clonotype was picked up a small number of times. The genes are TRBV6-5 and TRBJ2-7, with D possibly matching TRBD1 (6 bases). There are 14 residues in the CDR3. From germline, CDR1 is MNHEY and CDR2 SVGAGI. The ends were cut back, 6 bases at V and 2 bases at J, with 14 bases in the middle. CDR3 coding DNA: TGTGCCAGCAGGAAAATCTCAGGGGCCTACGAGCAGTACGTC. It codes for CASRKISGAYEQYV.

The chain has TRBV6-2 or TRBV6-3 and TRBJ2-6; D gene ambiguous. V was pared by 2 bases and J by 0 bases, with 2 bases between. The CDR3 totals 14 residues. Germline CDR1 is MNHEY and CDR2 is SVGEGT. CDR3 amino acids: CASSYDSGANVLTF. The CDR3 DNA is TGTGCCAGCAGTTACGACTCTGGGGCCAACGTCCTGACTTTC.

The genes are TRBV12-3 or TRBV12-4 and TRBJ1-2; D gene uncertain. The V gene lost 5 bases and the J gene lost 8 bases, with 12 bases spanning the gap. The CDR3 runs 12 residues. The CDR3 bases are TGTGCCAGCAGTCCCACATCCTTCGGCTACACCTTC. Its translation: CASSPTSFGYTF.

This clonotype was seen a few times. The chain recombines TRBV6-5 with TRBJ2-3; TRBD2 matches 7 bases. CDR1 MNHEY and CDR2 SVGAGI come from the germline V gene. This CDR3 is 17 amino acids long. J was trimmed by 4 bases and V by 0 bases; bases with no gene match: 10. CDR3 region: CASSYSGAGVVADTQYF. The CDR3 DNA reads TGTGCCAGCAGTTACTCTGGCGCGGGGGTAGTGGCAGATACGCAGTATTTT.

CDR3 protein: CASSQDRGRILETQYF. The DNA of the CDR3 is TGCGCCAGCAGCCAAGATCGGGGGCGGATACTGGAGACCCAGTACTTC. V is TRBV4-1 and J is TRBJ2-5; D tentatively fits TRBD1 or TRBD2 (6 bases each). The CDR3 covers 16 residues. CDR1 and CDR2 (germline): MGHRA, YSYEKL. V was trimmed by 0 bases and J by 5 bases, leaving 16 bases between them.

This clonotype was observed at least ten times. This chain uses TRBV7-2 with TRBJ2-2; no clear D gene. The CDR3 totals 14 residues. Germline-derived CDR1 and CDR2 are SGHTA and FQGNSA. V was shortened by 1 base and J by 10 bases, with 13 bases between the two germline ends. CDR3: CASSLVALGTELFF. In DNA, the CDR3 is TGTGCCAGCAGCTTAGTGGCGCTAGGAACGGAGCTGTTTTTT.

The table lists this clonotype with a few counts. The rearrangement uses TRBV20-1 and TRBJ2-3, with D hard to call. The germline V gene encodes CDR1 DFQATT and CDR2 SNEGSKA (reference sequence). The CDR3 covers 15 residues. The V end was cut by 4 bases, the J end by 0 bases, with 14 bases between. The CDR3 DNA reads TGCAGTGCTACCCGGCAGTGGGGTAGCACAGATACGCAGTATTTT. Its protein product is CSATRQWGSTDTQYF.

The rearrangement uses TRBV7-7 and TRBJ2-5; D may match TRBD1 or TRBD2 (6 bases each). Germline CDR1 reads SSHAT; CDR2 reads FNYEAQ (reference sequence). The CDR3 extends over 13 amino acids. Trimming left V 1 base short and J 10 bases short, with 13 bases between. The CDR3 loop is CASSLDGGPFQYF. CDR3 in DNA: TGTGCCAGCAGCTTAGACGGGGGCCCTTTCCAGTACTTC.

This clonotype was seen many times. V and J are TRBV4-3 and TRBJ1-2, with D maybe TRBD1 (5 bases). This CDR3 spans 14 amino acids. Germline CDR1 LGHNA, CDR2 YSLEER. V was cut by 0 bases and J by 8 bases, with 13 bases left in between. Written as DNA, the CDR3 is TGCGCCAGCAGCCAAGAATGGGGGTGGAAGGGCTACACCTTC. Its translation: CASSQEWGWKGYTF.

This chain joins TRBV7-2 and TRBJ1-5, with 7 nucleotides matching TRBD1. This CDR3 contains 13 residues. Germline trimming cut 5 bases from V and 6 bases from J; bases unmatched to any gene: 4. Germline V gene data show CDR1 as SGHTA and CDR2 as FQGNSA. The CDR3 loop is CASSLQGFQPQHF. The CDR3 region has the DNA TGTGCCAGCAGCCTACAGGGGTTTCAGCCCCAGCATTTT.

This clonotype was observed a few times. The chain uses TRBV4-3 and TRBJ2-5; tentatively, D is TRBD1 (5 bases). V was pared by 0 bases and J by 5 bases, with 13 bases between. The CDR3 contains 15 residues. Germline CDR1 and CDR2: LGHNA and YSLEER. CDR3 region: CASSQDRWGWETQYF. The DNA of the CDR3 is TGCGCCAGCAGCCAAGATCGCTGGGGCTGGGAGACCCAGTACTTC.

There are a few counts of this clonotype. The chain uses TRBV23-1 and TRBJ2-2, with TRBD1 matching 7 bases. TRBV23-1 carries the ORF label, with uncertain function. After removal of 4 bases from V and 0 bases from J, the junction contained 2 bases not matched to a gene. The length of the CDR3 is 15 residues. The chain's CDR3 is CASSLQGSNTGELFF. CDR3 coding DNA: TGCGCCAGCAGTCTACAGGGGTCGAACACCGGGGAGCTGTTTTTT.

The chain combines TRBV5-1 with TRBJ1-3; D is uncertain. V was cut by 1 base and J by 4 bases, with 12 bases left in between. Germline loops: CDR1 SGHRS, CDR2 YFSETQ. The CDR3 totals 15 residues. CDR3 protein: CASSLSWDLGNTIYF. The CDR3 DNA follows: TGCGCCAGCAGCTTGTCCTGGGATCTGGGAAACACCATATATTTT.

The V call is TRBV24-1, the J call TRBJ1-2; no definite D call. V was trimmed by 2 bases and J by 3 bases, leaving 3 bases between them. The CDR3 is made up of 12 amino acids. Per the germline V gene, CDR1 is KGHDR and CDR2 is SFDVKD. The CDR3: CATSDSHYGYTF. CDR3 coding DNA: TGTGCCACCAGTGATTCGCACTATGGCTACACCTTC.

This chain joins TRBV6-1 and TRBJ2-4; 7 bases map to TRBD1. V shed 8 bases, J shed 4 bases, and the junction held 5 bases outside the gene matches. This CDR3 has 13 amino acids. Germline CDR1 reads MNHNS; CDR2 reads SASEGT. The CDR3 loop reads CASSGQSKNIQYF. The CDR3 DNA reads TGTGCCAGCTCGGGACAGAGTAAAAACATTCAGTACTTC.

This clonotype was counted only a few times. This chain joins TRBV27 and TRBJ1-1; possibly TRBD1 for D (5 bases). V lost 5 bases to trimming and J lost 5 bases, with 12 bases between them. The germline V gene has CDR1 MNHEY and CDR2 SMNVEV (reference sequence). This CDR3 has 13 amino acids. CDR3 protein: CASSEGDGTEAFF. The CDR3 DNA follows: TGTGCCAGCAGTGAAGGGGACGGGACTGAAGCTTTCTTT.

The chain couples TRBV7-6 to TRBJ2-2; D gene uncertain. Germline V gene data show CDR1 as SGHVS and CDR2 as FNYEAQ. There are 10 residues in the CDR3. Trimming took off 8 bases at V and 8 bases at J, with 6 bases between the two ends. The CDR3 DNA reads TGTGCCAGCCTCTGGGGGGAGCTGTTTTTT. This translates into CASLWGELFF.

V usage is TRBV5-1 and J usage is TRBJ2-2, with 9 bases lining up with TRBD1. Trimming cost V 2 bases and J 6 bases; bases outside gene matches: 2. The CDR3 is 14 amino acids. Germline V CDR1 and CDR2: SGHRS, YFSETQ. As DNA, the CDR3 is TGCGCCAGCAGCTTTGGGACAGGGCCCGGGGAGCTGTTTTTT. Protein product: CASSFGTGPGELFF. The full variable domain, its missing parts supplied by reference TRBV5-1 and TRBJ2-2, is KAGVTQTPRYLIKTRGQQVTLSCSPISGHRSVSWYQQTPGQGLQFLFEYFSETQRNKGNFPGRFSGRQFSNSRSEMNVSTLELGDSALYLCASSFGTGPGELFFGEGSRLTVL.

The chain joins TRBV12-3 or TRBV12-4 to TRBJ1-2; no firm D call. The CDR3 runs to 16 residues. V lost 7 bases and J lost 0, with 18 bases in between. The CDR3 DNA is TGTGCCAGCATGGGCAGAGCGCGCAGGACTAACTATGGCTACACCTTC. Translated: CASMGRARRTNYGYTF.

V gene TRBV7-3 combines with J gene TRBJ2-3, with D maybe TRBD1 (6 bases). Trimming removed 6 bases at V and 0 bases at J, with 13 bases between. The CDR3 contains 15 residues. Germline values: CDR1 SGHTA, CDR2 FQGTGA. CDR3 amino acids: CASSSGATSTDTQYF. Written as DNA, the CDR3 is TGTGCCAGCAGTTCAGGGGCGACAAGCACAGATACGCAGTATTTT. Variable domain in full (rest from reference TRBV7-3 and TRBJ2-3): GAGVSQTPSNKVTEKGKYVELRCDPISGHTALYWYRQSLGQGPEFLIYFQGTGAADDSGLPNDRFFAVRPEGSVSTLKIQRTERGDSAVYLCASSSGATSTDTQYFGPGTRLTVL.

There are a few counts of this clonotype. The chain has TRBV6-1 and TRBJ2-6; no firm D call. Germline V gives CDR1 MNHNS, CDR2 SASEGT. The CDR3 contains 15 residues. V lost 10 bases and J 0 bases, leaving 13 bases between the germline ends. DNA of the CDR3: TGTGCCACCGTCGCATGGGGCTCTGGGGCCAACGTCCTGACTTTC. This encodes CATVAWGSGANVLTF.